This TCR beta chain was captured by sequencing in a study of shared clonotypes between healthy human individuals. This clone showed up just once. Its antigen is unknown. Study-wide findings and caveats: Non-shared clonotypes displayed generation probabilities falling below those of clonotypes present in all four donors. Only blood samples were collected, and tissue repertoires likely differ. Memory subsets generally showed lower estimated richness than naive subsets.

Authors' processing steps: Junction-only immunoSEQ data arrived without quality scores, meaning filtering differed. The data were produced by immunoSEQ multiplex PCR, yet TCRdb's version contains in-frame clones alone and is incomplete. The V and J calls and clone size come from that table; D and trimming were worked out from the DNA. The sample lists about 600,000 clones; about 97% were seen once. The CDR3 runs to 14 residues. V trimming: 6 bases; J trimming: 5 bases; junction bases outside the gene matches: 6. The germline gives CDR1 MNHNS, CDR2 SASEGT. This TCR was sampled from a woman aged 25-40 years in good health. The gene calls are TRBV6-1 and TRBJ2-7, with TRBD2 identical over 11 bases. Sequencing was done on a sample of naive CD4+ T cells sorted from blood. The subset was: CD45RA+ positively selected. CDR3 sequence (DNA): TGTGCCAGCAGGACTAGCGGGAAGCTGGACGAGCAGTACTTC. Translating gives CASRTSGKLDEQYF.